One sample yielded the 31 T cell receptor beta chains listed below, sequenced in a study of control samples from healthy donors and cancer patients. Produced via immunoSEQ multiplex PCR; TCRdb's table is partial and in-frame only. The sample has around 94,000 clones, approximately 86% seen once. Sequenced sample: blood. The origin of the receptors is a woman aged 45-65 years in good health.

This rearrangement joins TRBV9 to TRBJ2-2, with TRBD2 matching 15 bases. Germline V CDR1 and CDR2: SGDLS, YYNGEE. The CDR3 spans 19 residues. Trimming at V came to 4 bases and at J to 4 bases, leaving 11 bases not matched to a gene. CDR3 loop: CASSSRTSGRARRTGELFF. DNA of the CDR3: TGTGCCAGCAGCTCGCGGACTAGCGGGAGGGCCCGCCGCACCGGGGAGCTGTTTTTT.

This clone was recorded once. The gene calls are TRBV29-1 and TRBJ1-1; the D gene is possibly TRBD1 (5 bases). V was cut by 7 bases and J by 0 bases, with 9 bases left in between. Germline CDR1 and CDR2: SQVTM and ANQGSEA. The CDR3 runs to 12 residues. The CDR3 protein is CSALTVNTEAFF. In DNA form, the CDR3 reads TGCAGCGCACTGACAGTGAACACTGAAGCTTTCTTT.

This clone turned up a few times. The rearrangement uses TRBV6-2 or TRBV6-3 and TRBJ1-4; no reliable D call. This CDR3 has 13 amino acids. Trimming shortened V by 0 bases and J by 10 bases, and 9 bases separated the two germline ends. The germline CDR1 and CDR2 sequences are MNHEY and SVGEGT. The CDR3 DNA is TGTGCCAGCAGTTACTCGGGTATTGGAAAACTGTTTTTT. This sequence encodes CASSYSGIGKLFF.

In this sample, this clone turned up once. The V call is TRBV10-3, the J call TRBJ2-6, with 12 bases fitting TRBD1. Germline CDR1 ENHRY, CDR2 SYGVKD. The CDR3 is 17 amino acids. After removal of 6 bases from V and 2 bases from J, the junction contained 5 bases not matched to a gene. The CDR3: CAIRDGTGGAGANVLTF. CDR3 sequence (DNA): TGTGCCATCAGGGACGGGACAGGGGGCGCTGGGGCCAACGTCCTGACTTTC.

V usage is TRBV7-8 and J usage is TRBJ1-2; 9 bases map to TRBD1. V gave up 3 bases and J gave up 4 bases; unmatched junction bases: 6. Looked up from germline, CDR1 is SGHVS and CDR2 is FQNEAQ. The CDR3 length is 15 residues. The CDR3 sequence: CASSFGQGNSYGYTF. The CDR3 coding sequence is TGTGCCAGCAGCTTTGGACAGGGGAATAGCTATGGCTACACCTTC.

The gene calls are TRBV28 and TRBJ1-2, with D possibly matching TRBD1 (6 bases). In germline, CDR1 is MDHEN, CDR2 SYDVKM. The V end lost 4 bases, the J end lost 4 bases, and 13 bases lay between the germline ends. The CDR3 is 14 residues long. The CDR3 protein is CASSSSGASYGYTF. CDR3 DNA: TGTGCCAGCAGTTCTTCAGGGGCGTCCTATGGCTACACCTTC.

V gene TRBV7-2 combines with J gene TRBJ1-5; D unresolved. Germline loops: CDR1 SGHTA, CDR2 FQGNSA. This CDR3 spans 15 amino acids. V dropped 0 bases and J dropped 3 bases, with 9 bases sitting between them. CDR3 residues: CASSLAGGSNQPQHF. DNA for the CDR3: TGTGCCAGCAGCTTAGCGGGAGGGTCCAATCAGCCCCAGCATTTT. The entire variable domain, with the rest obtained from reference TRBV7-2 and TRBJ1-5, is as follows: GAGVSQSPSNKVTEKGKDVELRCDPISGHTALYWYRQSLGQGLEFLIYFQGNSAPDKSGLPSDRFSAERTGGSVSTLTIQRTQQEDSAVYLCASSLAGGSNQPQHFGDGTRLSIL.

This chain's CDR3 is CASSFAEFADTQYF. CDR3 nucleotide sequence: TGTGCCAGCAGTTTCGCGGAGTTCGCAGATACGCAGTATTTT. This chain uses TRBV28 with TRBJ2-3; D remains ambiguous. The CDR3 is 14 amino acids. Germline V gene data show CDR1 as MDHEN and CDR2 as SYDVKM. Trimming took 3 bases from V and 4 from J, leaving 11 bases between them. The full variable domain, with the rest looked up from reference TRBV28 and TRBJ2-3, is DVKVTQSSRYLVKRTGEKVFLECVQDMDHENMFWYRQDPGLGLRLIYFSYDVKMKEKGDIPEGYSVSREKKERFSLILESASTNQTSMYLCASSFAEFADTQYFGPGTRLTVL.

The chain employs TRBV28 and TRBJ2-1; 8 nucleotides line up with TRBD1. The CDR3 totals 16 residues. Looked up from germline, CDR1 is MDHEN and CDR2 is SYDVKM. V lost 5 bases and J lost 3; bases outside the gene matches: 9. CDR3 DNA: TGTGCCAGCAGTCCCCTGGACAGGGTCCTCTACAATGAGCAGTTCTTC. Residues: CASSPLDRVLYNEQFF.

To note about this clone: The same CDR3 can be traced to other DNA sequences in this sample. This sequence joins TRBV18 and TRBJ1-6; D ambiguous. Per the germline V gene, CDR1 is KGHSH and CDR2 is LQKENI. V lost 3 bases to trimming and J lost 5 bases, with 14 bases between them. The CDR3 sequence is 16 residues long. The CDR3 reads CASSPLPGRNNSPLHF. CDR3 bases: TGTGCCAGCTCACCGCTTCCGGGCCGTAATAATTCACCCCTCCACTTT.

The chain joins TRBV7-2 to TRBJ1-2; D is ambiguous. Germline V lookup: CDR1 SGHTA, CDR2 FQGNSA. This CDR3 is built from 17 residues. Trimming took off 8 bases at V and 5 bases at J, with 27 bases between the two ends. CDR3 protein: CASSQPSRGRMEYGYTF. The CDR3 nucleotides are TGTGCCAGCTCTCAACCCTCGCGGGGTCGTATGGAGTATGGCTACACCTTC.

This clone was recorded once. V is TRBV7-9 and J is TRBJ2-7; no firm D call. The germline V and J ends were trimmed by 1 base and 3 bases, with 13 bases remaining between them. Looked up from germline, CDR1 is SEHNR and CDR2 is FQNEAQ (reference sequence). The CDR3 runs to 15 residues. The CDR3 coding sequence is TGTGCCAGCAGCTTAGGCGTTCCGGGCCTCTACGAGCAGTACTTC. Its translation: CASSLGVPGLYEQYF. Drawing the rest from reference TRBV7-9 and TRBJ2-7, the complete variable domain is DTGVSQNPRHKITKRGQNVTFRCDPISEHNRLYWYRQTLGQGPEFLTYFQNEAQLEKSRLLSDRFSAERPKGSFSTLEIQRTEQGDSAMYLCASSLGVPGLYEQYFGPGTRLTVT.

The V call is TRBV5-6, the J call TRBJ2-5; D unclear. This CDR3 spans 17 amino acids. The V end was cut by 6 bases, the J end by 1 base, with 22 bases between. Looked up from germline, CDR1 is SGHDT and CDR2 is YYEEEE. The CDR3 region is CASTSVGGVGSQETQYF. Written as DNA, the CDR3 is TGTGCCAGCACCAGTGTTGGCGGTGTCGGCTCCCAAGAGACCCAGTACTTC.

The V call is TRBV5-8, the J call TRBJ2-7; D remains ambiguous. Germline values: CDR1 SGHTS, CDR2 YDEGEE. This CDR3 region has 17 residues. V shed 1 base and J shed 1 base, with 18 bases lying between them. CDR3 residues: CASSLSFGNSQSYEQYF. The CDR3 region has the DNA TGTGCCAGCAGCTTGTCGTTCGGCAACTCGCAATCCTACGAGCAGTACTTC.

This chain connects TRBV27 to TRBJ2-7, with D tentatively TRBD1 (7 bases). Trimming stripped 2 bases from V and 4 bases from J, with 18 bases between. CDR1 and CDR2 from the germline V gene are MNHEY and SMNVEV (reference sequence). This CDR3 has 16 residues. The CDR3: CASSLKGGGVSYEQYF. In DNA, the CDR3 is TGTGCCAGCAGTTTAAAAGGAGGGGGCGTTTCTTACGAGCAGTACTTC.

This clone is a singleton in its sample. This rearrangement joins TRBV5-1 to TRBJ2-7, with 11 bases matching TRBD1. Germline values: CDR1 SGHRS, CDR2 YFSETQ. The CDR3 is made up of 19 amino acids. With V trimmed by 0 bases and J by 5 bases, 16 bases remained unmatched. CDR3 in amino acids: CASSLVPTLSGTGGDEQYF. The DNA of the CDR3 is TGCGCCAGCAGCTTGGTCCCTACACTATCCGGGACAGGGGGGGACGAGCAGTACTTC.

The rearrangement uses TRBV28 and TRBJ1-2; TRBD1 aligns across 9 bases. The CDR3 runs 15 residues. Germline lookup yields CDR1 MDHEN and CDR2 SYDVKM. V gave up 6 bases and J gave up 4 bases; unmatched junction bases: 9. The CDR3 loop reads CASRPPGQGGYGYTF. The CDR3 bases are TGTGCCAGCAGGCCTCCGGGACAGGGTGGCTATGGCTACACCTTC.

The genes are TRBV7-2 and TRBJ1-2, with D possibly matching TRBD1 (5 bases). The V gene lost 1 base and the J gene lost 0 bases, with 12 bases spanning the gap. The germline V gene has CDR1 SGHTA and CDR2 FQGNSA. The CDR3 length is 16 residues. The CDR3: CASSLGGGEPNYGYTF. The CDR3 DNA is TGTGCCAGCAGCTTAGGCGGGGGGGAGCCTAACTATGGCTACACCTTC.

The table lists this clone with a count of one. J is TRBJ1-1 and V is TRBV3-1 (or the pseudogene TRBV3-2); TRBD1 agrees at 7 bases. The junction had 7 bases not matched to a gene; V was cut back by 3 bases and J by 0 bases. The length of the CDR3 is 16 residues. Germline V gives CDR1 LGHDT, CDR2 YNNKEL (reference sequence). The CDR3 DNA sequence: TGTGCCAGCAGCCACGCGGGACAGCTAATGAACACTGAAGCTTTCTTT. Its translation: CASSHAGQLMNTEAFF.

The gene calls are TRBV5-4 and TRBJ1-1; D remains unclear. CDR1 SGHNT and CDR2 YYREEE come from the germline V gene (reference sequence). CDR3 length equals 12 residues. Between the trimmed V and J ends, which lost 1 base and 7 bases, there was a span of 8 bases. The CDR3 reads CASSLWGGEAFF. DNA for the CDR3: TGTGCCAGCAGCTTGTGGGGAGGTGAAGCTTTCTTT.

V is TRBV29-1 and J is TRBJ1-3; no definite D call. This CDR3 is 13 amino acids long. Germline CDR1 reads SQVTM; CDR2 reads ANQGSEA. Trimming pared 4 bases from V and 0 bases from J, leaving 7 bases between. Here the CDR3 reads CSVGSNSGNTIYF. CDR3 DNA: TGCAGCGTTGGAAGTAACTCTGGAAACACCATATATTTT.

This clone was counted once. V is TRBV7-3 and J is TRBJ2-6, with TRBD2 as a possible D gene (5 bases). Germline assignment: CDR1 SGHTA and CDR2 FQGTGA. Trimming shortened V by 4 bases and J by 4 bases, and 11 bases separated the two germline ends. CDR3 length equals 15 residues. For the CDR3, the DNA is TGTGCCAGCAGCTCCGGGTCTAGCGGGGCCAACGTCCTGACTTTC. Encoded protein: CASSSGSSGANVLTF.

The CDR3: CASSPLGGSGQPQHF. CDR3 DNA: TGTGCCAGCAGCCCCCTTGGGGGTTCGGGTCAGCCCCAGCATTTT. The rearrangement joins TRBV9 to TRBJ1-5; perhaps TRBD1 as D (5 bases). Germline CDR1 SGDLS, CDR2 YYNGEE. V lost 4 bases and J lost 6, with 17 bases in between. The length of the CDR3 is 15 residues.

This clone was counted many times. The V gene is TRBV2, the J gene TRBJ1-6; 10 bases line up with TRBD1. The CDR3 has 14 amino acids. J was trimmed by 10 bases and V by 8 bases; bases with no gene match: 8. Germline V gene data show CDR1 as SNHLY and CDR2 as FYNNEI. The CDR3 is CASEVQGQGSPLHF. The CDR3 coding sequence is TGTGCCAGCGAAGTCCAGGGACAGGGGTCACCCCTCCACTTT. Combining the CDR3 with reference TRBV2 and TRBJ1-6 gives the whole variable domain EPEVTQTPSHQVTQMGQEVILRCVPISNHLYFYWYRQILGQKVEFLVSFYNNEISEKSEIFDDQFSVERPDGSNFTLKIRSTKLEDSAMYFCASEVQGQGSPLHFGNGTRLTVT.

The chain has TRBV10-3 and TRBJ1-2, with D possibly TRBD1 on 5 matching bases. This CDR3 has 16 residues. V was clipped by 1 base and J by 4 bases, with 16 bases between them. Per the germline V gene, CDR1 is ENHRY and CDR2 is SYGVKD. Written as DNA, the CDR3 is TGTGCCATCAGTGAGTTAATTCACGCCGGGGGCTATGGCTACACCTTC. Amino acids: CAISELIHAGGYGYTF.

The chain couples TRBV6-1 to TRBJ2-1; no definite D call. The germline gives CDR1 MNHNS, CDR2 SASEGT. Trimming left V 3 bases short and J 0 bases short, with 9 bases between. The CDR3 runs to 15 residues. The CDR3 sequence: CASSDKAYSYNEQFF. CDR3 in DNA: TGTGCCAGCAGTGATAAGGCCTACTCCTACAATGAGCAGTTCTTC.

The chain recombines TRBV6-5 with TRBJ2-2; D uncertain. The germline V gene encodes CDR1 MNHEY and CDR2 SVGAGI. The CDR3 spans 12 residues. The V end lost 5 bases, the J end lost 0 bases, and 1 base lay between the germline ends. The CDR3 sequence: CASSTNTGELFF. In nucleotides, the CDR3 is TGTGCCAGCAGTACGAACACCGGGGAGCTGTTTTTT.

This chain joins TRBV3-1 (or the pseudogene TRBV3-2) and TRBJ1-5; possible D gene TRBD1, 5 bases. V was shortened by 0 bases and J by 2 bases, with 11 bases between the two germline ends. Germline V gene lookup returns CDR1 LGHDT and CDR2 YNNKEL (reference sequence). The length of the CDR3 is 16 residues. This CDR3 is CASSQDWGPGNQPQHF. The DNA of the CDR3 is TGTGCCAGCAGCCAAGATTGGGGACCTGGCAATCAGCCCCAGCATTTT.

This chain connects TRBV2 to TRBJ1-1; tentatively, D is TRBD1 (6 bases). The CDR3 is 14 residues long. Germline V gene sequence: CDR1 SNHLY, CDR2 FYNNEI. The V end was cut by 3 bases, the J end by 4 bases, with 12 bases between. CDR3 region: CASSDYGGRTEAFF. The CDR3 DNA reads TGTGCCAGCAGTGATTACGGGGGGCGCACTGAAGCTTTCTTT.

With regard to this clone: The sample holds other DNA sequences that translate to the same CDR3. V usage is TRBV12-3 or TRBV12-4 and J usage is TRBJ2-5; TRBD1 or TRBD2 may be the D gene (5 bases each). The V and J ends lost 0 bases and 8 bases respectively, with 10 bases between them. This CDR3 comprises 13 residues. The CDR3 DNA reads as TGTGCCAGCAGTTTAGCGCTGGGGGAAACCCAGTACTTC. Translating gives CASSLALGETQYF.

The rearrangement links TRBV7-2 to TRBJ2-7; D is unclear. Germline V gene lookup returns CDR1 SGHTA and CDR2 FQGNSA. Trimming removed 3 bases at V and 9 bases at J, with 15 bases between. CDR3 length: 13 amino acids. The CDR3 loop is CASSFSDAGGQYF. The CDR3 DNA reads TGTGCCAGCAGCTTTTCAGATGCAGGCGGGCAGTACTTC.